This T cell receptor beta chain is from a study of Tregs in tolerant kidney transplant recipients. Study-level results: Biological reproducibility was not directly addressed in this study. Tregs expanded with activated donor B cells seemed most donor-specific.

The data were produced by immunoSEQ multiplex PCR, yet TCRdb's version contains in-frame clones alone and is incomplete. The table shows 68,000 or so clones, with roughly 84% occurring only once. Germline V gives CDR1 LGHNA, CDR2 YSLEER. Between the trimmed V and J ends, which lost 0 bases and 8 bases, there was a span of 10 bases. The CDR3 has 13 residues. As concerns this clone: Its specificity is not known.

The sequenced sample was CD4+ T cells from blood. This sequence was found in a human donor in good health. The chain joins TRBV4-3 to TRBJ1-1, with D maybe TRBD1 (6 bases). Here the CDR3 DNA reads TGCGCCAGCAGCCAAGATATCGACAGGGAAGCTTTCTTT. Amino acids: CASSQDIDREAFF.